The rows below give T cell receptor beta chains drawn from one sample of a study of T cell changes during pregnancy in multiple sclerosis. The assay was immunoSEQ multiplex PCR, and TCRdb's table has in-frame clones only and misses some. The sample shows approximately 73,000 clones, more than 80% of them seen only once. The sample consisted of CD4+ T cells from peripheral blood mononuclear cells, taken before pregnancy. These receptors were collected from a female donor with multiple sclerosis, enrolled in a pregnancy study. CDR3s include the opening cysteine and the closing phenylalanine or tryptophan. Fields, in order: CDR3 DNA, CDR3 protein, clone size, D gene, J gene, V gene. A D gene is named only where the DNA matches it firmly. Clone sizes are given selectively: once, few, many, or a class where the clone is expanded.

CDR3nt: TGCGCCAGCAGCTTGGCATCAGGGGTCCGCCAAGAGACCCAGTACTTC
CDR3aa: CASSLASGVRQETQYF
abundance: -
d_gene: -
j_gene: TRBJ2-5
v_gene: TRBV5-1

CDR3nt: TGTGCCAGCAGATATACCGGGACTAGGACGGCCGAGCAGTACTTC
CDR3aa: CASRYTGTRTAEQYF
abundance: -
d_gene: TRBD2
j_gene: TRBJ2-7
v_gene: TRBV2

CDR3nt: TGTGCCAGCAGGCTACAGGCAACTAATGAAAAACTGTTTTTT
CDR3aa: CASRLQATNEKLFF
abundance: -
d_gene: -
j_gene: TRBJ1-4
v_gene: TRBV2

CDR3nt: TGTGCCAGCAGTTACTCGGTCCTGGGGCGGTACGAGCAGTACTTC
CDR3aa: CASSYSVLGRYEQYF
abundance: -
d_gene: -
j_gene: TRBJ2-7
v_gene: TRBV6-5

CDR3nt: TGTGCCAGCACCCCTGGCCGGGTTCAGCCCCAGCATTTT
CDR3aa: CASTPGRVQPQHF
abundance: once
d_gene: -
j_gene: TRBJ1-5
v_gene: TRBV28

CDR3nt: TGCGCCAGCAGCTCGCTTACGGCAGATACGCAGTATTTT
CDR3aa: CASSSLTADTQYF
abundance: -
d_gene: -
j_gene: TRBJ2-3
v_gene: TRBV5-1

CDR3nt: TGCGCCAGCAGCACCCGACAGGGGAAGACCGGGGAGCTGTTTTTT
CDR3aa: CASSTRQGKTGELFF
abundance: -
d_gene: TRBD1
j_gene: TRBJ2-2
v_gene: TRBV5-1

CDR3nt: TGCGCCAGCAGCTCTCCTCGACAGGGCATCACTGAAGCTTTCTTT
CDR3aa: CASSSPRQGITEAFF
abundance: -
d_gene: TRBD1
j_gene: TRBJ1-1
v_gene: TRBV5-1

CDR3nt: TGTGCCAGCAGGCCCGGGAGGAGGAAGGCGAACACCGGGGAGCTGTTTTTT
CDR3aa: CASRPGRRKANTGELFF
abundance: -
d_gene: TRBD2
j_gene: TRBJ2-2
v_gene: TRBV14

CDR3nt: TGTGCCAGCAGTGATTTTGACAGAGGCGCGGCTTTCTTT
CDR3aa: CASSDFDRGAAFF
abundance: -
d_gene: -
j_gene: TRBJ1-1
v_gene: TRBV6-1

CDR3nt: TGTGCCAGCAGCTTGGACGGCGGGGGGAATGAAAAACTGTTTTTT
CDR3aa: CASSLDGGGNEKLFF
abundance: -
d_gene: -
j_gene: TRBJ1-4
v_gene: TRBV5-5

CDR3nt: TGTGCCAGCAGTGGCCTCGCAGGGGGCGATACCGGGGAGCTGTTTTTT
CDR3aa: CASSGLAGGDTGELFF
abundance: -
d_gene: TRBD1
j_gene: TRBJ2-2
v_gene: TRBV6-1